This entry is about one T cell receptor (beta chain). The CDR3 loop spans 16 amino acids. Trimming took off 2 bases at V and 3 bases at J, with 14 bases between the two ends. Germline-derived CDR1 and CDR2 are SGHTA and FQGNSA. This sample was taken from a study of blood T cell repertoires in COVID-19. Only in-frame clones appear in the TCRdb table, and some are missing; sequencing was by immunoSEQ multiplex PCR. The sample shows about 190,000 clones, 65% to 85% of them seen only once. Material: peripheral blood. The clonotype originates from a woman aged 25-40 years with acute or convalescent COVID-19. The V call is TRBV7-2, the J call TRBJ1-3, with TRBD1 as a possible D gene (5 bases). CDR3: CASSLSGILSGNTIYF. CDR3 DNA: TGTGCCAGCAGCTTATCAGGGATTCTGAGTGGAAACACCATATATTTT. Using reference TRBV7-2 and TRBJ1-3 for the parts outside the CDR3, the full variable domain is GAGVSQSPSNKVTEKGKDVELRCDPISGHTALYWYRQSLGQGLEFLIYFQGNSAPDKSGLPSDRFSAERTGGSVSTLTIQRTQQEDSAVYLCASSLSGILSGNTIYFGEGSWLTVV.